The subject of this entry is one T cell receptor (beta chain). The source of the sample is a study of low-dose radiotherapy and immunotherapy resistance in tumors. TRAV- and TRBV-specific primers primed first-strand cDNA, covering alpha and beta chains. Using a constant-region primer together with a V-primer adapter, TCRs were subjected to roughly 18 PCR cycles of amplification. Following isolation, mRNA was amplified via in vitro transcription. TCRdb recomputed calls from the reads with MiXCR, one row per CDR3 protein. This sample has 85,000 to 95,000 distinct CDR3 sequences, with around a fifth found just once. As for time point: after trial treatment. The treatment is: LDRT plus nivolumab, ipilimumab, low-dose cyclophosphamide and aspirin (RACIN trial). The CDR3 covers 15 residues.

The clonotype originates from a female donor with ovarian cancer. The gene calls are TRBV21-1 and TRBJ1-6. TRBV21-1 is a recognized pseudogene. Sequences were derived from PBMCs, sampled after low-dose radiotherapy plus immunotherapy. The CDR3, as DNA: TGTGCCAGCAGCACCAGAGGCCGGCAAAATTCACCCCTCCACTTT. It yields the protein CASSTRGRQNSPLHF.